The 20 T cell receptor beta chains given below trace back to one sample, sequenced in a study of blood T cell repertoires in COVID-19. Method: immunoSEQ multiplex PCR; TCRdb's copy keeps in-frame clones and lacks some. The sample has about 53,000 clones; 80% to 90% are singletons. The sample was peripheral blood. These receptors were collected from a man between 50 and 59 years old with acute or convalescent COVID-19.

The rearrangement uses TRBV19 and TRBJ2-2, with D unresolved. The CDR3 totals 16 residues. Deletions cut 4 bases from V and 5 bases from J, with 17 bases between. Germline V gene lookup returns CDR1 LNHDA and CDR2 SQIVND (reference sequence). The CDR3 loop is CASSTHETRGTGELFF. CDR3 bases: TGTGCCAGTAGTACCCACGAGACGCGCGGTACCGGGGAGCTGTTTTTT.

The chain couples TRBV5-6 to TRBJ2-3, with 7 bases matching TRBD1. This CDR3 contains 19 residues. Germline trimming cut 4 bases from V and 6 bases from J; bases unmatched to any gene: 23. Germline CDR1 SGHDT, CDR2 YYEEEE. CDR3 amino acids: CASSIVQGWMRRGRDTQYF. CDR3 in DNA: TGTGCCAGCAGCATAGTACAGGGGTGGATGAGAAGAGGTAGGGATACGCAGTATTTT.

CDR3 DNA sequence: TGTGCCAGCTCCGGGGACAGGGATGGCTACACCTTC. This encodes CASSGDRDGYTF. The chain is built from TRBV5-4 and TRBJ1-2; 9 bases align to TRBD1. Trimming at V came to 7 bases and at J to 6 bases, leaving 4 bases not matched to a gene. Per the germline V gene, CDR1 is SGHNT and CDR2 is YYREEE (reference sequence). The CDR3 is 12 amino acids.

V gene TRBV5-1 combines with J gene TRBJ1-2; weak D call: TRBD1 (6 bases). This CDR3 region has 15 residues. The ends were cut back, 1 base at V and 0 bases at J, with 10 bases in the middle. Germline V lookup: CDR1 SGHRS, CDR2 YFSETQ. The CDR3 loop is CASSLYRASNYGYTF. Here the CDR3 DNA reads TGCGCCAGCAGCTTGTACAGGGCTTCTAACTATGGCTACACCTTC.

The CDR3 nucleotides are TGTGCCAGCAGCCCAGGACAGACGAATCACGAGCAGTACTTC. Its protein product is CASSPGQTNHEQYF. The chain uses TRBV5-4 and TRBJ2-7, with a weak D call TRBD1 (6 bases). CDR3 size: 14 residues. Germline V gene sequence: CDR1 SGHNT, CDR2 YYREEE (reference sequence). V was clipped by 4 bases and J by 5 bases, with 16 bases between them.

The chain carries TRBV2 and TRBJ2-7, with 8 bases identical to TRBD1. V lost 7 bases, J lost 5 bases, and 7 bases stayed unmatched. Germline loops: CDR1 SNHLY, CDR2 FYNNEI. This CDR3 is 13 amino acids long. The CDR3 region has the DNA TGTGCCAGCATGGGCCGACAGGGGAACGAGCAGTACTTC. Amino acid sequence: CASMGRQGNEQYF.

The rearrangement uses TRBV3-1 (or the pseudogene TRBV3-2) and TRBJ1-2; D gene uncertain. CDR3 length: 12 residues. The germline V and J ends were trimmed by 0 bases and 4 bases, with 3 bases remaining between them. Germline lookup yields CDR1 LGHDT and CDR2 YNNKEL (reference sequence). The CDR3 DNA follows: TGTGCCAGCAGCCAAGAGGCCTATGGCTACACCTTC. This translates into CASSQEAYGYTF.

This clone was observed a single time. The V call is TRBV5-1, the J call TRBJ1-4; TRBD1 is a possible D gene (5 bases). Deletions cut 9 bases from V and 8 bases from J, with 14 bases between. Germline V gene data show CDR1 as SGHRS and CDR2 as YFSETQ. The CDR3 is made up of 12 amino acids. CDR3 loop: CAIPQVSEKLFF. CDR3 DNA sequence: TGCGCCATTCCACAGGTAAGCGAAAAACTGTTTTTT.

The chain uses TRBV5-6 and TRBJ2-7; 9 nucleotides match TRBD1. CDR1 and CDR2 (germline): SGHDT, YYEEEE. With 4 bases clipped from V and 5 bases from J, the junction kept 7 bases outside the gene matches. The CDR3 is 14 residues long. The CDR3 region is CASSPGTGSNEQYF. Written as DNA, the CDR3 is TGTGCCAGCAGCCCCGGGACAGGGAGTAACGAGCAGTACTTC. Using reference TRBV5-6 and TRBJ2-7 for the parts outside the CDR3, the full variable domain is DAGVTQSPTHLIKTRGQQVTLRCSPKSGHDTVSWYQQALGQGPQFIFQYYEEEERQRGNFPDRFSGHQFPNYSSELNVNALLLGDSALYLCASSPGTGSNEQYFGPGTRLTVT.

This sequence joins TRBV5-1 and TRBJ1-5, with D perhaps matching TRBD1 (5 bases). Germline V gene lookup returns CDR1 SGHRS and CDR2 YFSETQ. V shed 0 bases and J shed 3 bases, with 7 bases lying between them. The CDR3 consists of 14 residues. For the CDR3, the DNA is TGCGCCAGCAGCTTGGGACAGCTCAATCAGCCCCAGCATTTT. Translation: CASSLGQLNQPQHF.

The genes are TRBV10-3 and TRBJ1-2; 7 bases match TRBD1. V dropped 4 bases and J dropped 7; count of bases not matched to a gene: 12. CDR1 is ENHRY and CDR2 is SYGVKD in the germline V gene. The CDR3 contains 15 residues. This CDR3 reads CAISARQGIVSGYTF. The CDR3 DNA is TGTGCCATCAGTGCCCGACAGGGAATTGTCTCTGGCTACACCTTC.

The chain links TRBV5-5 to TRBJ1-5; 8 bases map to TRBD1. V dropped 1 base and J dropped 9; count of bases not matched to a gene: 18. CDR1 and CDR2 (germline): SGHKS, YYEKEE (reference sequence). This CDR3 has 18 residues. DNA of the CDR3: TGTGCCAGCAGCTTGCAAGCGGCAGGGGGCTACTCAATCTGGCCCCAGCATTTT. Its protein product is CASSLQAAGGYSIWPQHF.

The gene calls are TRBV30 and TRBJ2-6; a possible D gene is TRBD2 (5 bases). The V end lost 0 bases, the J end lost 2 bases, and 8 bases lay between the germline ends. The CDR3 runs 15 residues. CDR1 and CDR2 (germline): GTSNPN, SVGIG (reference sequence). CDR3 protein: CAWSVLGAGANVLTF. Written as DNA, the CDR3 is TGTGCCTGGAGTGTATTGGGAGCTGGGGCCAACGTCCTGACTTTC.

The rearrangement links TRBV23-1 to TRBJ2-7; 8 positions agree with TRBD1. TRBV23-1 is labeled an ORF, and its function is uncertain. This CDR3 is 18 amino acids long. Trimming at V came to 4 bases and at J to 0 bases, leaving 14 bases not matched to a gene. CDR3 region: CASSLTALRQGSSYEQYF. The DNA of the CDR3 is TGCGCCAGCAGTCTTACCGCCCTTCGACAGGGGAGCTCCTACGAGCAGTACTTC.

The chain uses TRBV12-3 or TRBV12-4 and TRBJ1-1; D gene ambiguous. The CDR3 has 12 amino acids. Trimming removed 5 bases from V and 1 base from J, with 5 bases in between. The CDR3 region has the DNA TGTGCCAGCAGTCCGGGGAACACTGAAGCTTTCTTT. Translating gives CASSPGNTEAFF.

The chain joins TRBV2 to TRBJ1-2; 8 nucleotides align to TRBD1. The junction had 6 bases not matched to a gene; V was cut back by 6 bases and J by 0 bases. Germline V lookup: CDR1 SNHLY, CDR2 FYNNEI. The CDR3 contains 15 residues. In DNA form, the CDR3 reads TGTGCCAGCAGCGCGACAGGGGTGGCTAACTATGGCTACACCTTC. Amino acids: CASSATGVANYGYTF.

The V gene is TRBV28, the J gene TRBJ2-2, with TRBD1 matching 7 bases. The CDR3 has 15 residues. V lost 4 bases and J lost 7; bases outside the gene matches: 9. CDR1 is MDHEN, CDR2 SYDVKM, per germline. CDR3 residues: CASSSQTGSDGELFF. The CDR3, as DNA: TGTGCCAGCAGTTCTCAGACAGGGTCTGACGGGGAGCTGTTTTTT.

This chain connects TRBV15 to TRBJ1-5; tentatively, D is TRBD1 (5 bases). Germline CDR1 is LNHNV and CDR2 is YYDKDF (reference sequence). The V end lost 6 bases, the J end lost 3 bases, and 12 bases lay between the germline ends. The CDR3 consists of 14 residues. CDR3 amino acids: CATRPGGYNQPQHF. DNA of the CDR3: TGTGCCACCAGGCCCGGGGGATACAATCAGCCCCAGCATTTT.

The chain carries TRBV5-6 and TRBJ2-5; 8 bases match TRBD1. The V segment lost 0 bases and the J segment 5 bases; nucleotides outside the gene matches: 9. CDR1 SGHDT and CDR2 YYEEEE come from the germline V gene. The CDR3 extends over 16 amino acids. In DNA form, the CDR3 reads TGTGCCAGCAGCTTGGTGCCAGGGGGCGCGTGGGAGACCCAGTACTTC. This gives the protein CASSLVPGGAWETQYF.

The CDR3: CASSSGIHEKLFF. Written as DNA, the CDR3 is TGTGCCAGCAGTTCGGGAATACATGAAAAACTGTTTTTT. The chain has TRBV9 and TRBJ1-4; no clear D gene. Germline CDR1 SGDLS, CDR2 YYNGEE. The CDR3 is made up of 13 amino acids. V was cut by 5 bases and J by 6 bases, with 11 bases left in between.